This T cell receptor (beta chain) is from a study of shared clonotypes between healthy human individuals. Several immunoSEQ plates received, in even portions, the genomic DNA of each subset. Produced via immunoSEQ multiplex PCR; TCRdb's table is partial and in-frame only. The sample lists around 1.9 million clones; just over 90% were seen once. Germline V gives CDR1 MNHEY, CDR2 SMNVEV (reference sequence). The CDR3 totals 16 residues. Between the trimmed V and J ends, which lost 6 bases and 0 bases, there was a span of 12 bases. The study's findings and limits: Estimated richness was generally greater in naive than memory subsets.

Selected positively for CCR7 and CD45RO-negative, naive CD8 cells excluded terminally differentiated effector memory CD45RA+ cells. Worth noting for this clone: Its antigen is unknown.

V gene TRBV27 combines with J gene TRBJ1-6; D is possibly TRBD1 (5 bases). The receptor was derived from a man younger than 30 in good health. Some clones in this sample may be carry-over from other donors' samples. Sequencing was done on a sample of naive CD8+ T cells from PBMCs. Here the CDR3 reads CASSPRQSSYNSPLHF. The CDR3 coding sequence is TGTGCCAGCAGCCCCCGACAGAGCTCCTATAATTCACCCCTCCACTTT.